The 27 T cell receptor beta chains below come from one sample, sequenced in a study of blood T cell repertoires in COVID-19. TCRdb's copy holds only in-frame clones and misses some; the assay was immunoSEQ multiplex PCR. The repertoire holds roughly 400,000 clones, approximately 91% seen once, with roughly 0.86% in the top ten. Sequencing was done on a sample of PBMCs or T cells enriched from blood (not recorded which). The receptor source for this set is a woman between 40 and 50 years old who had been exposed to COVID-19.

This sequence joins TRBV6-5 and TRBJ1-1; no clear D gene. The V end lost 3 bases, the J end lost 4 bases, and 12 bases lay between the germline ends. Germline CDR1 and CDR2: MNHEY and SVGAGI. The CDR3 loop spans 14 amino acids. Here the CDR3 DNA reads TGTGCCAGCAGTTATGCGGGCAGAAGCACTGAAGCTTTCTTT. The encoded protein is CASSYAGRSTEAFF.

This clone turned up a few times. The chain carries TRBV24-1 and TRBJ2-7; D is unclear. The germline CDR1 and CDR2 sequences are KGHDR and SFDVKD. V was trimmed by 5 bases and J by 5 bases, leaving 9 bases between them. The CDR3 totals 12 residues. The CDR3: CATSAMGHEQYF. DNA of the CDR3: TGTGCCACCAGTGCCATGGGCCACGAGCAGTACTTC.

The gene calls are TRBV30 and TRBJ2-5, with a tentative D call TRBD2 (5 bases). The CDR3 runs 13 residues. Per germline, CDR1 GTSNPN and CDR2 SVGIG (reference sequence). Between the trimmed V and J ends, which lost 2 bases and 3 bases, there was a span of 10 bases. The CDR3 here is CAWSRGTEETQYF. CDR3 DNA: TGTGCCTGGAGTCGGGGAACAGAAGAGACCCAGTACTTC.

Only one count was recorded for this clone. The chain carries TRBV2 and TRBJ1-1, with 7 bases fitting TRBD1. Per germline, CDR1 SNHLY and CDR2 FYNNEI. J was trimmed by 4 bases and V by 5 bases; bases with no gene match: 19. The CDR3 is 18 residues long. Here the CDR3 reads CASSFYLSGDRAVTEAFF. The CDR3 DNA is TGTGCCAGCAGTTTCTACCTTAGCGGTGACAGGGCGGTCACTGAAGCTTTCTTT.

The chain's CDR3 is CASSVDRGRGGYTF. The CDR3 DNA reads as TGTGCCAGCAGCGTAGACAGGGGGCGAGGTGGCTACACCTTC. This sequence joins TRBV9 and TRBJ1-2; 9 positions agree with TRBD1. The germline V gene has CDR1 SGDLS and CDR2 YYNGEE. CDR3 length: 14 amino acids. V dropped 0 bases and J dropped 7; count of bases not matched to a gene: 4.

The chain links TRBV30 to TRBJ1-5, with unresolved D. V was clipped by 4 bases and J by 7 bases, with 14 bases between them. Germline CDR1 and CDR2: GTSNPN and SVGIG (reference sequence). The CDR3 has 13 amino acids. In DNA form, the CDR3 reads TGTGCCTGGACCGCCGAACCGGGACAGCCCCAGCATTTT. Protein product: CAWTAEPGQPQHF.

The gene calls are TRBV19 and TRBJ1-1, with 7 bases aligning to TRBD1. V lost 6 bases and J lost 10; bases outside the gene matches: 5. The CDR3 extends over 11 amino acids. The germline V gene encodes CDR1 LNHDA and CDR2 SQIVND (reference sequence). CDR3 residues: CASSTSGGAFF. Written as DNA, the CDR3 is TGTGCCAGTAGCACCTCAGGGGGAGCTTTCTTT.

The rearrangement links TRBV11-3 to TRBJ2-1; the D gene is possibly TRBD2 (6 bases). There are 17 residues in the CDR3. The V end lost 1 base, the J end lost 4 bases, and 17 bases lay between the germline ends. The germline V gene encodes CDR1 SGHNT and CDR2 YENEEA. The CDR3 protein is CASSLVGLGGAYNEQFF. CDR3 DNA: TGTGCCAGCAGCTTAGTCGGATTGGGGGGAGCGTACAATGAGCAGTTCTTC.

This chain links TRBV27 with TRBJ2-7; TRBD1 might be the D (5 bases). This CDR3 is 14 amino acids long. V lost 2 bases, J lost 0 bases, and 8 bases lay in between. Per the germline V gene, CDR1 is MNHEY and CDR2 is SMNVEV (reference sequence). As DNA, the CDR3 is TGTGCCAGCAGTTTAACAGGCCCCTCCTACGAGCAGTACTTC. It encodes CASSLTGPSYEQYF.

This clone was picked up a small number of times. J is TRBJ2-1 and V is TRBV11-2; TRBD1 is a possible D gene (5 bases). CDR1 is SGHAT and CDR2 is FQNNGV in the germline V gene. Trimming removed 8 bases from V and 6 bases from J, with 20 bases in between. CDR3 size: 15 residues. The CDR3 bases are TGTGCCAGCCACTTCTCAGGGTTAGGTATCAATGAGCAGTTCTTC. Translating it yields CASHFSGLGINEQFF.

The V gene is TRBV15, the J gene TRBJ2-1; 11 positions match TRBD2. This CDR3 has 16 residues. Germline CDR1 and CDR2: LNHNV and YYDKDF (reference sequence). The ends lost 8 bases at V and 8 bases at J; junction bases unmatched: 14. DNA for the CDR3: TGTGCCACCCAGGTTAGCCTAGCGGGAGGAGGCGATGAGCAGTTCTTC. Its protein is CATQVSLAGGGDEQFF.

This chain connects TRBV9 to TRBJ2-1, with D perhaps TRBD2 (7 bases). Germline CDR1 reads SGDLS; CDR2 reads YYNGEE. The V end was cut by 4 bases, the J end by 4 bases, with 15 bases between. This CDR3 has 15 residues. The CDR3 sequence: CASSPRGALYNEQFF. CDR3 sequence (DNA): TGTGCCAGCAGCCCCCGGGGGGCCCTGTACAATGAGCAGTTCTTC.

The rearrangement uses TRBV5-4 and TRBJ1-1; 12 nucleotides line up with TRBD1. Unmatched junction bases numbered 4, after V lost 0 bases and J lost 7 bases. The CDR3 sequence is 15 residues long. Germline CDR1 is SGHNT and CDR2 is YYREEE (reference sequence). For the CDR3, the DNA is TGTGCCAGCAGCTTGGACGGGACAGGGGGCATTGAAGCTTTCTTT. It yields the protein CASSLDGTGGIEAFF. Full variable domain (outside the CDR3, taken from reference TRBV5-4 and TRBJ1-1): ETGVTQSPTHLIKTRGQQVTLRCSSQSGHNTVSWYQQALGQGPQFIFQYYREEENGRGNFPPRFSGLQFPNYSSELNVNALELDDSALYLCASSLDGTGGIEAFFGQGTRLTVV.

The rearrangement joins TRBV30 to TRBJ1-5; no reliable D call. Per germline, CDR1 GTSNPN and CDR2 SVGIG (reference sequence). Trimming took off 2 bases at V and 4 bases at J, with 15 bases between the two ends. The CDR3 sequence is 15 residues long. The CDR3 region has the DNA TGTGCCTGGAGTCGAGGGAAGGTCGAGAATCAGCCCCAGCATTTT. This sequence encodes CAWSRGKVENQPQHF.

This chain connects TRBV15 to TRBJ2-7; 9 bases match TRBD2. The length of the CDR3 is 15 residues. J was trimmed by 5 bases and V by 1 base; bases with no gene match: 6. CDR1 is LNHNV, CDR2 YYDKDF, per germline (reference sequence). CDR3 nucleotides: TGTGCCACCAGCAGAGTTCGCGGGGGGGAAAACGAGCAGTACTTC. Its protein is CATSRVRGGENEQYF.

The chain recombines TRBV5-4 with TRBJ2-1; 7 positions agree with TRBD2. This CDR3 region has 15 residues. V shed 1 base, J shed 7 bases, and the junction held 8 bases outside the gene matches. Germline lookup yields CDR1 SGHNT and CDR2 YYREEE (reference sequence). Here the CDR3 reads CASSLIVVGGNEQFF. CDR3 sequence (DNA): TGTGCCAGCAGCTTGATTGTTGTGGGAGGGAATGAGCAGTTCTTC.

This clone is a singleton in its sample. The genes are TRBV18 and TRBJ1-2, with TRBD1 as a possible D gene (6 bases). Germline CDR1 KGHSH, CDR2 LQKENI. This CDR3 contains 15 residues. The germline V and J ends were trimmed by 4 bases and 0 bases, with 12 bases remaining between them. The CDR3 DNA reads TGTGCCAGCTCACAAGCGGACAGTGCTAACTATGGCTACACCTTC. Protein: CASSQADSANYGYTF.

V and J are TRBV18 and TRBJ2-7; TRBD1 matches at 8 bases. Germline-derived CDR1 and CDR2 are KGHSH and LQKENI. Trimming took 6 bases from V and 2 from J; bases not matched to a gene: 3. The CDR3 totals 13 residues. The CDR3: CASSQQGAYEQYF. The CDR3 DNA reads TGTGCCAGCTCCCAACAGGGGGCCTACGAGCAGTACTTC.

This chain joins TRBV24-1 and TRBJ2-1, with a weak D call TRBD1 (6 bases). This CDR3 comprises 13 residues. Germline V CDR1 and CDR2: KGHDR, SFDVKD. V gave up 5 bases and J gave up 6 bases, with 10 bases separating them. Here the CDR3 DNA reads TGTGCCACCAGTGGCAGGGGAGCCAATGAGCAGTTCTTC. Amino acids: CATSGRGANEQFF.

The chain couples TRBV27 to TRBJ1-4, with a tentative D call TRBD1 (5 bases). Germline V lookup: CDR1 MNHEY, CDR2 SMNVEV (reference sequence). CDR3 size: 15 residues. V lost 6 bases and J 0 bases, leaving 11 bases between the germline ends. The CDR3 sequence is CASSSRVSTNEKLFF. CDR3 nucleotides: TGTGCCAGCAGCAGCAGGGTCTCAACTAATGAAAAACTGTTTTTT. The whole variable domain, remainder taken from reference TRBV27 and TRBJ1-4, is EAQVTQNPRYLITVTGKKLTVTCSQNMNHEYMSWYRQDPGLGLRQIYYSMNVEVTDKGDVPEGYKVSRKEKRNFPLILESPSPNQTSLYFCASSSRVSTNEKLFFGSGTQLSVL.

As to this clone: Other DNA sequences in this sample translate to the same CDR3. The chain combines TRBV12-5 with TRBJ1-5; 8 nucleotides agree with TRBD1. Germline lookup yields CDR1 LGHNT and CDR2 FRNRAP. The ends lost 1 base at V and 1 base at J; junction bases unmatched: 0. CDR3 length: 15 residues. CDR3 protein: CASGLGQGSNQPQHF. CDR3 coding DNA: TGTGCTAGTGGTTTGGGACAGGGGAGCAATCAGCCCCAGCATTTT.

The chain combines TRBV3-1 (or the pseudogene TRBV3-2) with TRBJ1-6; TRBD1 matches at 7 bases. The CDR3 consists of 14 residues. CDR1 and CDR2 (germline): LGHDT, YNNKEL (reference sequence). V dropped 4 bases and J dropped 7; count of bases not matched to a gene: 4. The CDR3 region is CASSLTGANSPLHF. Here the CDR3 DNA reads TGTGCCAGCAGCCTTACAGGGGCCAATTCACCCCTCCACTTT.

CDR3 coding DNA: TGCAGCGTTGCGGGGGGCACCATGAACACTGAAGCTTTCTTT. Translated: CSVAGGTMNTEAFF. The J gene is TRBJ1-1, the V gene TRBV29-1, with D perhaps matching TRBD1 (6 bases). Trimming cost V 4 bases and J 0 bases, with 12 bases left between them. This CDR3 spans 14 amino acids. CDR1 is SQVTM, CDR2 ANQGSEA, per germline.

The chain recombines TRBV5-8 with TRBJ1-4; D may be TRBD1 (5 bases). The CDR3 sequence is 14 residues long. Germline CDR1 is SGHTS and CDR2 is YDEGEE. The V end lost 5 bases, the J end lost 4 bases, and 12 bases lay between the germline ends. The CDR3 reads CASRTDRVNEKLFF. Written as DNA, the CDR3 is TGTGCCAGCAGAACTGACAGAGTTAATGAAAAACTGTTTTTT.

The J gene is TRBJ2-1, the V gene TRBV14; 10 nucleotides line up with TRBD2. Per the germline V gene, CDR1 is SGHDN and CDR2 is FVKESK. The V gene end was trimmed by 4 bases and the J gene end by 6 bases; junction bases not matched to a gene: 9. This CDR3 is built from 16 residues. CDR3 protein: CASSPTSGKVGNEQFF. DNA for the CDR3: TGTGCCAGCAGCCCTACTAGCGGGAAGGTAGGCAATGAGCAGTTCTTC.

V is TRBV7-2 and J is TRBJ1-1; D is possibly TRBD1 (6 bases). V was trimmed by 3 bases and J by 1 base, leaving 18 bases between them. The CDR3 has 17 amino acids. Per the germline V gene, CDR1 is SGHTA and CDR2 is FQGNSA. CDR3: CASSFWGLQGRNTEAFF. The CDR3, as DNA: TGTGCCAGCAGCTTTTGGGGCCTACAGGGACGGAACACTGAAGCTTTCTTT.

In its sample, this clone was seen a few times. The V call is TRBV7-8, the J call TRBJ2-2, with D maybe TRBD1 (6 bases). CDR3 length: 15 amino acids. Trimming left V 3 bases short and J 7 bases short, with 15 bases between. Germline loops: CDR1 SGHVS, CDR2 FQNEAQ. The CDR3 protein is CASSLDLRGLGELFF. As DNA, the CDR3 is TGTGCCAGCAGCTTGGATCTCAGGGGTCTCGGGGAGCTGTTTTTT.